Below, 4 T cell receptor beta chains from the same sample are listed, as sequenced in a study of blood T cells in healthy people across ages. Through a sample-barcoded 5' primer and a J-beta primer mix, a second PCR was run for 7 to 11 cycles. TCRdb independently ran MiXCR on the 5' RACE reads; one entry per CDR3 protein. This table holds around 790,000 distinct CDR3 sequences, around 45% found once. The sample was blood. These receptors were collected from a man aged 55 to 70 in good health.

J is TRBJ2-7 and V is TRBV6-2 or TRBV6-3; D may be TRBD1 (5 bases). V gave up 6 bases and J gave up 5 bases, with 17 bases separating them. CDR3 length equals 14 residues. Per the germline V gene, CDR1 is MNHEY and CDR2 is SVGEGT. CDR3 sequence (DNA): TGTGCCAGCAGGGACACTTCGATGGACCACGAGCAGTACTTC. As protein: CASRDTSMDHEQYF.

This clonotype showed up just a few times. The chain has TRBV30 and TRBJ1-2; 8 bases map to TRBD1. The J segment lost 8 bases and the V segment lost 2 bases, leaving 10 bases of the junction unmatched. Germline CDR1 reads GTSNPN; CDR2 reads SVGIG (reference sequence). The CDR3 has 14 residues. The CDR3 here is CAWSSGQGRGGYTF. The CDR3 nucleotides read TGTGCCTGGAGTTCAGGACAGGGAAGAGGGGGCTACACCTTC. The full variable domain, rest sourced from reference TRBV30 and TRBJ1-2, is SQTIHQWPATLVQPVGSPLSLECTVEGTSNPNLYWYRQAAGRGLQLLFYSVGIGQISSEVPQNLSASRPQDRQFILSSKKLLLSDSGFYLCAWSSGQGRGGYTFGSGTRLTVV.

The sample holds a few counts of this clonotype. The V call is TRBV7-2, the J call TRBJ2-7; 7 nucleotides match TRBD2. The CDR3 spans 17 residues. Looked up from germline, CDR1 is SGHTA and CDR2 is FQGNSA. The V and J ends lost 1 base and 3 bases, in that order; junction bases with no gene match: 12. CDR3 sequence (DNA): TGTGCCAGCAGCTTAGGCCTAGCAGCGGGGCCTTTCTACGAGCAGTACTTC. It is translated as CASSLGLAAGPFYEQYF. The whole variable domain, filled in from reference TRBV7-2 and TRBJ2-7, reads GAGVSQSPSNKVTEKGKDVELRCDPISGHTALYWYRQSLGQGLEFLIYFQGNSAPDKSGLPSDRFSAERTGGSVSTLTIQRTQQEDSAVYLCASSLGLAAGPFYEQYFGPGTRLTVT.

This clonotype was observed a few times. V is TRBV10-3 and J is TRBJ2-7; 8 bases line up with TRBD2. This CDR3 has 15 residues. Per the germline V gene, CDR1 is ENHRY and CDR2 is SYGVKD. V gave up 0 bases and J gave up 4 bases; unmatched junction bases: 5. CDR3 DNA sequence: TGTGCCATCAGTGAGTCGACGGGGGGGCCGTACGAGCAGTACTTC. It yields the protein CAISESTGGPYEQYF.